This is a list of T cell receptor beta chains from one sample in a study of T cell changes during pregnancy in multiple sclerosis. Sequencing used immunoSEQ multiplex PCR; TCRdb keeps in-frame clones, though not all of them. The repertoire has 25,000 to 30,000 clones, approximately 81% of them found once; the top ten carry 6.5% to 8.5%. The sequencing used CD8+ T cells from peripheral blood mononuclear cells, collected after pregnancy. The origin of the receptors is a female donor with multiple sclerosis, enrolled in a pregnancy study. CDR3s include the opening cysteine and the closing phenylalanine or tryptophan. Each record gives: J gene, clone size, V gene, D gene, CDR3 protein. The D gene is left open where the match is weak. Clone size is stated in some rows and not others, as once, few, many or a class when expanded.

TRBJ2-7,few,TRBV5-1,.,CASRYQGSYEQYF
TRBJ1-1,.,TRBV19,TRBD1,CASSTRGPSMNTEAFF
TRBJ1-6,few,TRBV6-4,.,CASSLTGSGSPLHF
TRBJ1-2,many,TRBV14,.,CASSQGGITNYGYTF
TRBJ2-5,.,TRBV11-2,.,CASSLVTGREGGETQYF
TRBJ1-6,few,TRBV7-8,.,CASSTREGSYNSPLHF
TRBJ2-7,.,TRBV11-2,TRBD1,CASSLGTGEDYEQYF
TRBJ2-3,.,TRBV7-3,TRBD2,CASSLTSGGATADTQYF
TRBJ2-7,.,TRBV5-5,.,CASRPEGPNEQYF
TRBJ2-3,.,TRBV9,.,CASSPVGLDTQYF
TRBJ2-7,.,TRBV4-1,.,CASSQDAGQGFYEQYF
TRBJ1-6,medium-sized,TRBV6-1,.,CASSESPGDNSPLHF
TRBJ2-4,.,TRBV30,.,CAWSALSGGEGYLQYF
TRBJ1-2,.,TRBV5-4,TRBD1,CASSLRQGDYGYTF
TRBJ2-7,.,TRBV13,TRBD2,CASSSQGGEQYF
TRBJ2-7,.,TRBV6-5,.,CASSYPRRDGYEQYF
TRBJ2-7,.,TRBV9,TRBD1,CASSPDRGYEQYF
TRBJ2-4,.,TRBV7-6,.,CASSPGTKNIQYF
TRBJ2-1,.,TRBV13,TRBD2,CASSSGTSGLLYNEQFF
TRBJ2-1,.,TRBV27,TRBD2,CASSLPAGSGRYNEQFF
TRBJ1-1,.,TRBV19,.,CASSPWTSNTEAFF
TRBJ1-2,.,TRBV7-2,.,CASSFRTNYGYTF
TRBJ2-7,.,TRBV7-2,TRBD2,CASSWGGGEQYF
TRBJ1-1,.,TRBV7-8,.,CASRLGGTEAFF
TRBJ1-6,.,TRBV7-9,.,CASSLVGQITNSPLHF
TRBJ2-1,.,TRBV11-2,TRBD2,CASSFWAGGDNEQFF
TRBJ1-5,.,TRBV28,.,CASSRDLMEGYSNQPQHF
TRBJ2-3,.,TRBV11-2,.,CASSLVTRDSSDTQYF
TRBJ2-7,.,TRBV9,.,CASSAGWPNYEQYF
TRBJ1-1,.,TRBV19,TRBD1,CASRIGTGDTEAFF
TRBJ2-2,medium-sized,TRBV6-1,.,CASSGLSDTGELFF
TRBJ2-3,few,TRBV4-2,TRBD2,CASSQDNGGADTQYF
TRBJ2-7,.,TRBV10-2,.,CASSTGHEQYF
TRBJ2-7,.,TRBV6-4,TRBD1,CASSALDRAYEQYF
TRBJ2-7,.,TRBV5-5,TRBD2,CASSWRGRGAFEQYF
TRBJ1-5,.,TRBV7-5,.,CARSLEVTQGNQPQHF
TRBJ1-2,.,TRBV10-2,.,CASSEVRSYGYTF
TRBJ2-2,.,TRBV18,TRBD2,CASSPPGGGTGELFF
TRBJ1-1,once,TRBV4-3,.,CASSQGEYLNTEAFF
TRBJ2-1,.,TRBV2,TRBD1,CASSSPLKRDRVRNEQFF
TRBJ2-7,.,TRBV27,TRBD2,CASSPSTFGTSQYF
TRBJ2-1,.,TRBV7-2,TRBD2,CASSRAARGVANEQFF
TRBJ2-3,.,TRBV4-3,TRBD2,CASSQEGTSPTDTQYF
TRBJ2-6,.,TRBV13,.,CASSPGQPNSGANVLTF